The clone carrying this T cell receptor (beta chain) was seen only a few times. Its antigen is currently unknown. Produced via immunoSEQ multiplex PCR; TCRdb's table is partial and in-frame only. The sample has about 40,000 clones, none seen only once; the top ten hold 3.5% to 5.5%. This sample was taken from a study of T cells after posttransplantation cyclophosphamide. Overall study results and limits: Skin or GI-infiltrating T cells shared few TRB sequences with blood. Recipient CMV seropositivity and CMV reactivation strongly tracked TRB clonality. Later post-transplant blood repertoires were often dominated by donor CD8+ memory clones.

The TCR comes from a woman aged 45-65 years in good health and a related stem cell transplant donor. Material: PBMCs.

In nucleotides, the CDR3 is TGTGCCAGCAGTTTAGGGGTGGACAGGGCAAACACTGAAGCTTTCTTT. It translates to CASSLGVDRANTEAFF. This chain joins TRBV27 and TRBJ1-1, with 8 positions matching TRBD1. V trimming: 2 bases; J trimming: 2 bases; junction bases outside the gene matches: 7. Germline-derived CDR1 and CDR2 are MNHEY and SMNVEV (reference sequence). CDR3 size: 16 residues.